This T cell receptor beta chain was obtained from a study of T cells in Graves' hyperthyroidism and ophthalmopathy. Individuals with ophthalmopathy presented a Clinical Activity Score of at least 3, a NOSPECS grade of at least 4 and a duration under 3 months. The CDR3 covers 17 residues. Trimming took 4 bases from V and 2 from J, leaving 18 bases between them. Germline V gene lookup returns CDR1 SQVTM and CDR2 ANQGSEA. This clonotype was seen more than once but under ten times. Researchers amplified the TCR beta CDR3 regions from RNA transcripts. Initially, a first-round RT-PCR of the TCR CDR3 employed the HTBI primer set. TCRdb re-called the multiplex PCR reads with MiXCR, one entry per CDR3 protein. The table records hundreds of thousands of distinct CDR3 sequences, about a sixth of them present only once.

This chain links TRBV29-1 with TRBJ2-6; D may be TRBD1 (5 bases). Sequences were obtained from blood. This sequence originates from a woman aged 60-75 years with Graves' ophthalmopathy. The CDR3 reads CSVGAFQKDTGANVLTF. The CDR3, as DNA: TGCAGCGTTGGGGCCTTTCAGAAGGACACTGGGGCCAACGTCCTGACTTTC.